These T cell receptor beta chains were read from a single sample in a study of T cell responses to AZD1222 COVID-19 vaccine. Libraries were prepared by immunoSEQ multiplex PCR; TCRdb keeps only in-frame clonotypes and omits some of them. The sample holds about 52,000 clones, roughly 86% seen once. Specimen: peripheral blood, collected 28 days after the second AZD1222 dose. The receptor set was obtained from an adult who received the AZD1222 COVID-19 vaccine. The conserved cysteine and the conserved F or W are not part of the CDR3 here. D genes are given only for firm matches.

J gene: TRBJ2-5
V gene: TRBV19
D gene: TRBD1
CDR3 protein: ASSIDPPGQGGETQY

J gene: TRBJ2-7
V gene: TRBV7-9
D gene: TRBD1
CDR3 protein: ASSLNGQGAEQY

J gene: TRBJ1-2
V gene: TRBV2
D gene: -
CDR3 protein: ASSERYDYT

J gene: TRBJ2-5
V gene: TRBV7-9
D gene: -
CDR3 protein: ASSRILGPQETQY

J gene: TRBJ2-6
V gene: TRBV19
D gene: -
CDR3 protein: ASSIGWGQSSGANVLT

J gene: TRBJ2-3
V gene: TRBV10-2
D gene: TRBD1
CDR3 protein: ASRAPGTGITDTQY

J gene: TRBJ2-3
V gene: TRBV19
D gene: TRBD2
CDR3 protein: ASSTRVAGFTDTQY

J gene: TRBJ2-5
V gene: TRBV6-1
D gene: -
CDR3 protein: ASSERWETQY

J gene: TRBJ1-4
V gene: TRBV12-3/TRBV12-4
D gene: TRBD1
CDR3 protein: ASSPGQGIELF

J gene: TRBJ2-5
V gene: TRBV11-3
D gene: -
CDR3 protein: ASSFVGGGGGETQY

J gene: TRBJ2-5
V gene: TRBV24-1
D gene: -
CDR3 protein: ATSDSHPSGPQY

J gene: TRBJ1-5
V gene: TRBV6-5
D gene: TRBD1
CDR3 protein: ATTTGGQPQH

J gene: TRBJ2-2
V gene: TRBV10-1
D gene: -
CDR3 protein: ASSETGTGELF

J gene: TRBJ1-2
V gene: TRBV10-1
D gene: -
CDR3 protein: ASSVSRDESGYT

J gene: TRBJ2-1
V gene: TRBV11-2
D gene: TRBD1
CDR3 protein: ASSPTTGYNEQF

J gene: TRBJ1-2
V gene: TRBV9
D gene: -
CDR3 protein: ASGTSADGYT

J gene: TRBJ1-1
V gene: TRBV5-4
D gene: -
CDR3 protein: ASNVGVNTEAF

J gene: TRBJ2-1
V gene: TRBV3-1/TRBV3-2
D gene: -
CDR3 protein: ASSSPGLRYNEQF

J gene: TRBJ1-5
V gene: TRBV28
D gene: TRBD1
CDR3 protein: ALGTGLPNQPQH

J gene: TRBJ2-7
V gene: TRBV3-1/TRBV3-2
D gene: -
CDR3 protein: ASSQGNREGGSYEQY

J gene: TRBJ2-5
V gene: TRBV5-4
D gene: -
CDR3 protein: ASSLAGAPETQY

J gene: TRBJ2-3
V gene: TRBV24-1
D gene: -
CDR3 protein: ATSDLLGTDTQY

J gene: TRBJ2-1
V gene: TRBV24-1
D gene: TRBD1
CDR3 protein: ATEARDRVDNEQF

J gene: TRBJ2-1
V gene: TRBV10-3
D gene: TRBD2
CDR3 protein: AISETGGRDEQF

J gene: TRBJ1-6
V gene: TRBV5-6
D gene: TRBD1
CDR3 protein: ASSLRQGKNSPLH

J gene: TRBJ2-3
V gene: TRBV5-4
D gene: TRBD2
CDR3 protein: ASRNGASGRARGTDTQY

J gene: TRBJ2-2
V gene: TRBV28
D gene: TRBD2
CDR3 protein: ASRSPGLASTGELF

J gene: TRBJ1-2
V gene: TRBV5-4
D gene: -
CDR3 protein: ASTSRSYLYGYT

J gene: TRBJ2-3
V gene: TRBV5-1
D gene: -
CDR3 protein: ASSLLGGLAIDTQY

J gene: TRBJ1-6
V gene: TRBV28
D gene: -
CDR3 protein: ASGTTSRGGSPLH

J gene: TRBJ1-1
V gene: TRBV11-2
D gene: -
CDR3 protein: ASSLVGTRNWNTEAF

J gene: TRBJ1-3
V gene: TRBV21-1
D gene: -
CDR3 protein: ASSTPLTGLYGNTIY

J gene: TRBJ1-1
V gene: TRBV2
D gene: -
CDR3 protein: ASSEVGMGTEAF

J gene: TRBJ2-7
V gene: TRBV9
D gene: -
CDR3 protein: ASSRRGDSSYEQY

J gene: TRBJ1-1
V gene: TRBV19
D gene: -
CDR3 protein: ASSPLKNTEAF

J gene: TRBJ2-7
V gene: TRBV23-1
D gene: -
CDR3 protein: ASSQSVQGGDYEQY

J gene: TRBJ2-3
V gene: TRBV28
D gene: TRBD2
CDR3 protein: ASSLMASGNTDTQY

J gene: TRBJ2-1
V gene: TRBV30
D gene: -
CDR3 protein: AWAPVGEQF

J gene: TRBJ2-2
V gene: TRBV5-1
D gene: -
CDR3 protein: ASSLAGLNTGELF

J gene: TRBJ2-3
V gene: TRBV30
D gene: -
CDR3 protein: AWGAPRGGTDTQY

J gene: TRBJ2-2
V gene: TRBV30
D gene: -
CDR3 protein: AWRFPGELF

J gene: TRBJ2-2
V gene: TRBV7-9
D gene: -
CDR3 protein: ASSLGGANTGELF

J gene: TRBJ2-7
V gene: TRBV28
D gene: -
CDR3 protein: ASKWDGPSYEQY

J gene: TRBJ2-1
V gene: TRBV3-1/TRBV3-2
D gene: -
CDR3 protein: ASSQVSEQF

J gene: TRBJ2-3
V gene: TRBV11-2
D gene: -
CDR3 protein: ASSLGASTDTQY

J gene: TRBJ2-7
V gene: TRBV5-1
D gene: -
CDR3 protein: ASSSGASYEQY

J gene: TRBJ2-1
V gene: TRBV25-1
D gene: -
CDR3 protein: ASSSHGEGSYNEQF

J gene: TRBJ1-1
V gene: TRBV27
D gene: TRBD1
CDR3 protein: ASSLGGRGLGTEAF

J gene: TRBJ1-6
V gene: TRBV7-9
D gene: -
CDR3 protein: ASSQPGPNSPLH

J gene: TRBJ2-2
V gene: TRBV5-1
D gene: -
CDR3 protein: ASSFGQGWDTGELF

J gene: TRBJ2-5
V gene: TRBV30
D gene: -
CDR3 protein: AWSVGQGGQTQY

J gene: TRBJ1-2
V gene: TRBV9
D gene: -
CDR3 protein: ASSVEQGGYGYT

J gene: TRBJ1-2
V gene: TRBV5-5
D gene: -
CDR3 protein: ASSETNYGYT

J gene: TRBJ2-1
V gene: TRBV7-6
D gene: TRBD2
CDR3 protein: ASSKRLAGPYNEQF

J gene: TRBJ1-6
V gene: TRBV5-8
D gene: TRBD1
CDR3 protein: ASSQWTGLDSPLH

J gene: TRBJ2-2
V gene: TRBV24-1
D gene: -
CDR3 protein: ATAGPANTGELF

J gene: TRBJ2-7
V gene: TRBV12-3/TRBV12-4
D gene: TRBD1
CDR3 protein: ASSLRQGSEQY

J gene: TRBJ2-3
V gene: TRBV4-2
D gene: -
CDR3 protein: ASSQDARDTQY